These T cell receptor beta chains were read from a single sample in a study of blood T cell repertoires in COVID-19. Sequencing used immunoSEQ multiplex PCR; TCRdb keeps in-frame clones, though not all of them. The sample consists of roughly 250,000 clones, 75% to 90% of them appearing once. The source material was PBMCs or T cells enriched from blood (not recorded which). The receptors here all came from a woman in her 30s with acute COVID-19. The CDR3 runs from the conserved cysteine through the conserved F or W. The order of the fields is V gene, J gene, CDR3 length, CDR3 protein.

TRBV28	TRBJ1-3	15	CASSLGWGDAGIKDF
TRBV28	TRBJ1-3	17	CASKLGAVGSSGNTIYF
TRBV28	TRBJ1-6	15	CASSSGTALYSPLHF
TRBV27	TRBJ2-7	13	CASGGGPVGEQYF
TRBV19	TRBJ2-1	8	CASSIKFF
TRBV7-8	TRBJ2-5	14	CASSSYSIEETQYF
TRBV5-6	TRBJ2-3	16	CASSLGTGQSTDTQYF
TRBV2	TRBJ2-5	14	CASRAGPGMETQYF
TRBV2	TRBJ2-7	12	CASKPSSYEQYF
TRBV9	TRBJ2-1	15	CASSVRLAGINEQFF
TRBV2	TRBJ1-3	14	CASKEGNSGNTIYF
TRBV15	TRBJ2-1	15	CATSRGRGSYNEQFF
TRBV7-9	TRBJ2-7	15	CASSLGGTGVLEQYF
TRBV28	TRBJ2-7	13	CASTRTEPYEQYF
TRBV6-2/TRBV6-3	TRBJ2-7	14	CASSYSTSGSPPYF
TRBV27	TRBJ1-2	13	CASRQAPWYGYTF
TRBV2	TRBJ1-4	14	CASSLDRGDEKLFF
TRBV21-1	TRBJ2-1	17	CASTISIAGAAYNEQFF
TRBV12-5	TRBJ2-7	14	CASGFWLAGVEQYF
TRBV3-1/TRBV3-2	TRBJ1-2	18	CASSRVQGQGPSFYGYTF
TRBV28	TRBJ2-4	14	CATGERGSKNIQYF
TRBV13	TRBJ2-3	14	CASRGLAGTDTQYF
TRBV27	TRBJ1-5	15	CASSSRQGRNQPQHF
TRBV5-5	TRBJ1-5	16	CASSLTGGDSNQPQHF
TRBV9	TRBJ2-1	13	CASSVQGGNEQFF
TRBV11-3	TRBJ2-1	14	CASSLVAQGNEQFF
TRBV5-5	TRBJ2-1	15	CASSVDRMTYNEQFF
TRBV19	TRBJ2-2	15	CASTRQLALTGELFF
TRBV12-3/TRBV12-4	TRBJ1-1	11	CASSRGTEAFF
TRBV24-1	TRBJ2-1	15	CATSDPFIAGLQQFF
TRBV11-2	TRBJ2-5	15	CASSSWTGNTETQYF
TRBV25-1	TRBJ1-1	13	CASSYTGPTEAFF
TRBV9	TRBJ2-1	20	CASSPETSGRVVSSYNEQFF
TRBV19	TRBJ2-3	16	CASSSRLAGSTDTQYF
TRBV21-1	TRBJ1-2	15	CASSKRDRVAYGYTF
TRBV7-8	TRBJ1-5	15	CASSDPTGGGQPQHF
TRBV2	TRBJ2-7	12	CASSTDSYEQYF
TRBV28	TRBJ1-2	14	CASTHPNSGYGYTF
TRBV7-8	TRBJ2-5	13	CASHFLAEETQYF
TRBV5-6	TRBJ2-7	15	CASSERGLAFEEQYF
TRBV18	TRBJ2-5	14	CASSPVGGGETQYF
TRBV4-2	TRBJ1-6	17	CASSQSSRGRFDSPLHF
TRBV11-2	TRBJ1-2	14	CASSLDWRGYGYTF
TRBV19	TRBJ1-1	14	CASSMTGVKTEAFF
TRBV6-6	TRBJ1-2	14	CASKGGALNYGYTF
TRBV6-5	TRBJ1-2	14	CASSPPGQNYGYTF
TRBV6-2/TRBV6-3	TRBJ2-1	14	CASRPNRDMSEQFF
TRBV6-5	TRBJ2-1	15	CAGSVGSGSYNEQFF
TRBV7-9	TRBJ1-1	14	CASSAGQRNTEAFF
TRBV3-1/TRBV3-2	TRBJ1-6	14	CASSQVQSNSPLHF
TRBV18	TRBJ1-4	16	CASSRDSRTTNEKLFF